Detailed here is one T cell receptor beta chain. The antigen is unknown. This specimen belongs to a study of CD8 T cells in ankylosing spondylitis. TCRdb called the 5' RACE reads again in MiXCR, with one record for every CDR3 protein. The table lists around 250,000 distinct CDR3 sequences, around 10% of them singletons. CDR3 length: 15 residues. V was clipped by 4 bases and J by 4 bases, with 16 bases between them. CDR1 and CDR2 (germline): SGDLS, YYNGEE. Whole-study findings and limits: Fewer than ten highly homologous variants made up a TCR beta motif that seemed to typify ankylosing spondylitis blood.

The V call is TRBV9, the J call TRBJ2-3; D is unclear. The origin of this receptor is a male donor with ankylosing spondylitis or in good health (not recorded which). The sample was blood, either unsorted or a sorted T cell fraction (not recorded which). The CDR3 sequence: CASSPRASQADTQYF. The CDR3 coding sequence is TGTGCCAGCAGCCCCCGGGCGTCCCAGGCAGATACGCAGTATTTT. The entire variable domain, with the rest obtained from reference TRBV9 and TRBJ2-3, is as follows: DSGVTQTPKHLITATGQRVTLRCSPRSGDLSVYWYQQSLDQGLQFLIQYYNGEERAKGNILERFSAQQFPDLHSELNLSSLELGDSALYFCASSPRASQADTQYFGPGTRLTVL.